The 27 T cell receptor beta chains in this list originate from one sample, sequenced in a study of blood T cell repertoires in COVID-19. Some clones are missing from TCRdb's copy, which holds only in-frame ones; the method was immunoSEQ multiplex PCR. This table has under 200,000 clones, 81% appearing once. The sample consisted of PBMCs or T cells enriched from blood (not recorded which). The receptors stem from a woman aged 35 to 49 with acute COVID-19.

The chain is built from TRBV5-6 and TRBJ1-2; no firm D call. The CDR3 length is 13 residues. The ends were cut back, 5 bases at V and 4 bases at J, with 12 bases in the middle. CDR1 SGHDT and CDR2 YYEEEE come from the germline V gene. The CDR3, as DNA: TGTGCCAGCAGGTTGAGCCAGGTCTATGGCTACACCTTC. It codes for CASRLSQVYGYTF.

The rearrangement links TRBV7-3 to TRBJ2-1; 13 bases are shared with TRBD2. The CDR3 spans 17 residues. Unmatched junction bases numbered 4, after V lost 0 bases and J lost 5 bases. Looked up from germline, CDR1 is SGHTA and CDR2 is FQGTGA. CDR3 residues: CASSLTDGTSGNNEQFF. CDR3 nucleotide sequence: TGTGCCAGCAGCTTAACTGACGGGACTAGCGGGAACAATGAGCAGTTCTTC.

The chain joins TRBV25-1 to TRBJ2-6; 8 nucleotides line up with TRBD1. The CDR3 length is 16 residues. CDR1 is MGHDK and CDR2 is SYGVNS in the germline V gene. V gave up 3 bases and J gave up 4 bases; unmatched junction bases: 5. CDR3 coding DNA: TGTGCCAGCAGTGATTACAGGGGGACAGGGGCCAACGTCCTGACTTTC. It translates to CASSDYRGTGANVLTF.

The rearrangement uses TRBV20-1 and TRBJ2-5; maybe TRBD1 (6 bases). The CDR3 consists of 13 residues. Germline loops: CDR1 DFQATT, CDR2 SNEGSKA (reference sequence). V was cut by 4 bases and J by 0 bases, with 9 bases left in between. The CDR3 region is CSANDRNQETQYF. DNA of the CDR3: TGCAGTGCTAATGACAGGAACCAAGAGACCCAGTACTTC.

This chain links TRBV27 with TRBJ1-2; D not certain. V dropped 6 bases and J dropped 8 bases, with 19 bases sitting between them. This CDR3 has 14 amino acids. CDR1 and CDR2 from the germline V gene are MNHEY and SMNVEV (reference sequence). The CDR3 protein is CASSPSTWGGGYTF. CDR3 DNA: TGTGCCAGCAGCCCGTCGACTTGGGGAGGGGGCTACACCTTC.

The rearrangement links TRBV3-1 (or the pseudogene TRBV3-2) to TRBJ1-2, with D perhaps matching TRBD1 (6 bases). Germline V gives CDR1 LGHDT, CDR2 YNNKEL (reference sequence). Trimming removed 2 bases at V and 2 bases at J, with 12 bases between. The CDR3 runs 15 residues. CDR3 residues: CASSQWAGENYGYTF. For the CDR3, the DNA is TGTGCCAGCAGCCAATGGGCAGGGGAAAACTATGGCTACACCTTC.

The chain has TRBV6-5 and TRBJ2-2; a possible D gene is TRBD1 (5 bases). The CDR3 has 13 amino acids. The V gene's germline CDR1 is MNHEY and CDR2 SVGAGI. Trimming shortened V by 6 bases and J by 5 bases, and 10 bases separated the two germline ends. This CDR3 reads CASSVRVTGELFF. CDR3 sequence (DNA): TGTGCCAGCAGCGTCAGGGTGACCGGGGAGCTGTTTTTT.

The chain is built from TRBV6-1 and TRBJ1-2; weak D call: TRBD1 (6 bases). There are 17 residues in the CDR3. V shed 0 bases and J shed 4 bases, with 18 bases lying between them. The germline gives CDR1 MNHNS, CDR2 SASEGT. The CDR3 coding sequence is TGTGCCAGCAGTGAAGCGAGTACAGGGCCTGTTAGCTATGGCTACACCTTC. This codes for CASSEASTGPVSYGYTF.

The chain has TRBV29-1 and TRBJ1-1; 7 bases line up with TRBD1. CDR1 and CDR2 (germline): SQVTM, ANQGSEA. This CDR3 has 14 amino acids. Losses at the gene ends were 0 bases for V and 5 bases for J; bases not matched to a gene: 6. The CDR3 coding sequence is TGCAGCGTTGAAGATCCCACAGGGGCAACTGAAGCTTTCTTT. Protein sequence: CSVEDPTGATEAFF.

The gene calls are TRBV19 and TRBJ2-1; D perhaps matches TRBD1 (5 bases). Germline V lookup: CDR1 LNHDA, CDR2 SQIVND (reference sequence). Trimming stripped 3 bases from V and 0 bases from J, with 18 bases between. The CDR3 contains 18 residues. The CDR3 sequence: CASSMVVGAYSSYNEQFF. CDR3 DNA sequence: TGTGCCAGTAGTATGGTTGTTGGGGCTTATAGCTCCTACAATGAGCAGTTCTTC.

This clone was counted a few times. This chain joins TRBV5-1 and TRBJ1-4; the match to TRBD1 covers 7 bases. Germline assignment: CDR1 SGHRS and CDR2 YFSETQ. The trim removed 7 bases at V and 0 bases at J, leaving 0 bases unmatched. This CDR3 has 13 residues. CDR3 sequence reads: CASGQATNEKLFF. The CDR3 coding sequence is TGCGCCAGCGGACAGGCAACTAATGAAAAACTGTTTTTT.

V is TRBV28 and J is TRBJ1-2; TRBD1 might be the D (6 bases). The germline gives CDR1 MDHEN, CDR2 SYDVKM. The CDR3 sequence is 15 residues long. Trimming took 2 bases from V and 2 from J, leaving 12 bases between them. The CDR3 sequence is CASSLQVQGNYGYTF. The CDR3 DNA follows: TGTGCCAGCAGTTTACAAGTTCAGGGGAACTATGGCTACACCTTC.

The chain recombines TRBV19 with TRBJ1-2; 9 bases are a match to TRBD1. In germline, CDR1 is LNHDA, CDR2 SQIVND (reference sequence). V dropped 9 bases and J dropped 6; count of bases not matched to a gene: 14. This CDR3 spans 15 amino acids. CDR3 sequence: CASTNPGQGRNGYTF. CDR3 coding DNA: TGTGCCAGCACTAACCCGGGACAGGGAAGGAATGGCTACACCTTC.

As DNA, the CDR3 is TGCAGCGCCCGAACGACTAGCGGGAGGGCCACGGATACGCAGTATTTT. Its translation is CSARTTSGRATDTQYF. J is TRBJ2-3 and V is TRBV29-1; 14 bases fit TRBD2. V shed 7 bases, J shed 6 bases, and the junction held 12 bases outside the gene matches. The germline V gene encodes CDR1 SQVTM and CDR2 ANQGSEA. CDR3 length equals 16 residues.

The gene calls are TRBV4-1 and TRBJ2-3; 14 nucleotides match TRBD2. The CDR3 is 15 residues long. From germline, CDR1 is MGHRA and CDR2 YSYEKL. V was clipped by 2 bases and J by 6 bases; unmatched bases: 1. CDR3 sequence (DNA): TGCGCCAGCAGCCAAAGACTAGCGGGGGGGGATACGCAGTATTTT. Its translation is CASSQRLAGGDTQYF.

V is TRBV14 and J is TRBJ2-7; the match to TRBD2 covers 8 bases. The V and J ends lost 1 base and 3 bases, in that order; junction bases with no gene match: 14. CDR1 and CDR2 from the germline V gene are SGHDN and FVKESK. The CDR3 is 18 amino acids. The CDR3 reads CASSQALIGTRISYEQYF. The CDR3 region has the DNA TGTGCCAGCAGCCAAGCCCTTATTGGGACTAGAATTAGCTACGAGCAGTACTTC.

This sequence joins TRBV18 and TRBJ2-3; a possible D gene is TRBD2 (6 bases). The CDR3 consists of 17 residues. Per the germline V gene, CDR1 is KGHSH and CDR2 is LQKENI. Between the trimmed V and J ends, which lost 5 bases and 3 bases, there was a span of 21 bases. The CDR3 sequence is CASSVRDSSPPTDTQYF. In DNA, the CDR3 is TGTGCCAGCTCAGTTCGGGACTCTTCTCCCCCAACAGATACGCAGTATTTT.

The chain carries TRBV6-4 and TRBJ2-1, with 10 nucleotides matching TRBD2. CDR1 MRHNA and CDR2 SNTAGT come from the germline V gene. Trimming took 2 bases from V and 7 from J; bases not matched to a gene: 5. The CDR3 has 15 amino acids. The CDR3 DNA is TGTGCCAGCAGTGACGGCACTAGCGGGGAAAATGAGCAGTTCTTC. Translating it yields CASSDGTSGENEQFF.

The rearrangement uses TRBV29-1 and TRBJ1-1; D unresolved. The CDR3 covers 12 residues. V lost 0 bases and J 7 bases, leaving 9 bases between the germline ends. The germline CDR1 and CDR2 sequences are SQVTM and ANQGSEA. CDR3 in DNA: TGCAGCGTTGAAGATGAGGCTATTGAAGCTTTCTTT. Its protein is CSVEDEAIEAFF.

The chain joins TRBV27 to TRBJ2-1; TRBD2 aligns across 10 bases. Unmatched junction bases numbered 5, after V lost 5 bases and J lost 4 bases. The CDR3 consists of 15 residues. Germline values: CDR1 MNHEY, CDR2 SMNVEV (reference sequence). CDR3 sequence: CASSLAGAQYNEQFF. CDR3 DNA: TGTGCCAGCAGTCTAGCGGGAGCCCAATACAATGAGCAGTTCTTC.

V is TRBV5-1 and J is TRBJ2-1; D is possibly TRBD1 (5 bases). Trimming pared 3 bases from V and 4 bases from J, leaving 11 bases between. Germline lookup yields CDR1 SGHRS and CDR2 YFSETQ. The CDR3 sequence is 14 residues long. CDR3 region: CASSSLQEYNEQFF. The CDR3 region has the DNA TGCGCCAGCAGCTCCTTACAGGAATACAATGAGCAGTTCTTC.

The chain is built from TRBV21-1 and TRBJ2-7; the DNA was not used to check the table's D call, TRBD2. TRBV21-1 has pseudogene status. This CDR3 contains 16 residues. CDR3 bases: TGTGCCAGCAGCCCTCCTACCCCAGGCGGGCCTTACGAGCAGTACGTC. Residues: CASSPPTPGGPYEQYV.

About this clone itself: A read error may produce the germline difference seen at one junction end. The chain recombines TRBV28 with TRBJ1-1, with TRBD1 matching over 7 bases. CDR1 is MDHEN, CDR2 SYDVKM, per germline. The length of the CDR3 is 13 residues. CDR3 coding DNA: TGTGCCAGCAGTTTAGGGACAGAAAAGGGGCCGAGCTTT. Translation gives CASSLGTEKGPSF.

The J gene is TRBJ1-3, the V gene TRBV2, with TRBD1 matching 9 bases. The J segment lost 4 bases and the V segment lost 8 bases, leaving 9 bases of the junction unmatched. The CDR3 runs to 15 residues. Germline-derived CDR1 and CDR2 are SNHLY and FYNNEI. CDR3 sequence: CASGPQGARGNTIYF. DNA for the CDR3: TGTGCCAGCGGTCCACAGGGGGCGAGAGGAAACACCATATATTTT.

The CDR3 nucleotides are TGTGCCAGCAGCAAAGAGGGACTAGCTTTAACTAGCACAGATACGCAGTATTTT. Its protein product is CASSKEGLALTSTDTQYF. This chain joins TRBV5-4 and TRBJ2-3; 9 bases are a match to TRBD2. Germline CDR1 reads SGHNT; CDR2 reads YYREEE (reference sequence). Germline trimming cut 4 bases from V and 0 bases from J; bases unmatched to any gene: 12. The CDR3 sequence is 18 residues long.

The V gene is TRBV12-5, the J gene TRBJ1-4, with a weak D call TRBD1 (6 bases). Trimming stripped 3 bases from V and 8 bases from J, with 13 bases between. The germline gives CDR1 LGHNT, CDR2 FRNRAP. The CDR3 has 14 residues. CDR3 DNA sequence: TGTGCTAGTGGTTTATCAGGGGCTGGGGAAAAACTGTTTTTT. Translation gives CASGLSGAGEKLFF.

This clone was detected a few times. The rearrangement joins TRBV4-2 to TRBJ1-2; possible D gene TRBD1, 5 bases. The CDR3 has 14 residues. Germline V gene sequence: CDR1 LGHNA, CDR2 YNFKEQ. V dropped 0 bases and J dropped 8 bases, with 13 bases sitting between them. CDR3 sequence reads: CASSQDKQGWGYTF. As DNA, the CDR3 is TGTGCCAGCAGCCAAGATAAGCAGGGTTGGGGCTACACCTTC.